The TCR beta chain described here comes from a study of blood T cell repertoires in COVID-19 (dated by TCRdb to the early 2020s). Some background on the complete study: The collaborator samples originated in the United States, Italy and Spain and spanned the acute and convalescent phases of COVID-19. The prospective study material was composed of cDNA or gDNA derived from T cells, B-cell-depleted T cells, or PBMCs. Subjects who had been exposed to COVID-19, were actively infected with it, or had recovered from it provided the deeply sampled blood TCRbeta repertoires that made up the dataset. The repertoires were released in a freely available public database intended as a resource for research on the immune response to SARS-CoV-2. The samples were drawn from two sources: the first 160 participants of the ongoing ImmuneRACE study, and over 1,000 subjects contributed by 6 global collaborators. A de-identified subject ID, COVID-19 status, age in years and sex were almost always included in the sample metadata. HLA class I and class II types, where available, came from metadata supplied by the sample provider rather than from assay-based typing. Summary of the overall study and its limitations: How much clinical and demographic metadata was included differed by source and by participant, and the metadata was provided uncurated.

Each collaborating institution followed its own protocols to collect whole blood in K2EDTA tubes. For TCRbeta analysis, collaborators shipped samples in one of three forms: frozen whole blood, isolated PBMCs, or DNA extracted from either of those sample types. Between the V and J ends, shortened by 0 bases and 0 bases respectively, the junction contains 9 bases. Via the germline V gene, CDR1 is SGHRS and CDR2 YFSETQ. The CDR3 sequence holds 16 residues, the cysteine and phenylalanine included. Here the CDR3 DNA is all that survives: 48 bases in frame from base 1. TCRbeta CDR3 regions were amplified from genomic DNA using the immunoSEQ Assay, a bias-controlled multiplex PCR. As for how the authors treated the data: The number of nucleated cells in each sample was estimated by amplification of reference gene primers within the assay. Sequence reads were collapsed and filtered to measure the absolute abundance of every unique TCRbeta CDR3 rearrangement. Productive Simpson clonality was computed per sample as the square root of Simpson's diversity index over productive rearrangements. As stored in TCRdb, this immuneACCESS dataset retains in-frame rearrangements with V and J assigned. A fraction of the clones does not appear; measured against another copy, unresolved V genes explain less than half of the discrepancy, and the remainder lacks a known reason. V and J calls and clone size are given by that table; D and trimming were obtained from the DNA. This sample holds approximately 69,000 clones; 90% were observed only once. The ten top clones hold 5% to 6% of the sample.

About this clone: No cognate antigen has been identified for it. Base qualities are not provided; no much larger clone lies one nucleotide away.

The V and J genes are TRBV5-1 and TRBJ2-2, with the D gene call left open. Material: peripheral blood. The sequence derives from a man in his fifties with acute or convalescent COVID-19. The DNA is as follows: TGCGCCAGCAGCTTGGTAGCTGGGTCGAACACCGGGGAGCTGTTTTTT. Its protein is CASSLVAGSNTGELFF.